Described below is a single T cell receptor beta chain sequence and its context. What antigen it recognizes has not been identified. Nothing much larger sits one base from this clone, and base qualities are not available. This record belongs to a study of shared clonotypes between healthy human individuals (dated by TCRdb to the early 2020s). Regarding the research as a whole: Three men and two women, aged 18 to 49 years, made up the cohort. Between about 0.85 and 9.5 billion PBMCs per donor were obtained by leukapheresis. To increase sequencing depth and limit assay-specific biases, TCR repertoire library preparation and sequencing were carried out by different laboratories using diverse techniques. To estimate repertoire size and how much clonotypes are shared between individuals, the study performed deep sequencing of blood TCR repertoires from a few healthy adults. The full study reports these points: Based on pairwise subsampling, the degree of clonotype sharing among donors was expected to be affected by sequencing depth. Because the study included a small number of donors, the genetic and exposure-history diversity represented was limited. Sampling was restricted to blood, and TCR repertoires in tissues likely differ from the TCR repertoires found in blood.

CDR1 and CDR2 are drawn from the germline V gene: ENHRY, SYGVKD. The junction shows trimming of 0 bases on V and 9 bases on J, plus 15 bases between the germline ends. Including cysteine and phenylalanine, the CDR3 has 16 amino acids. The only DNA kept is the CDR3, 48 bases in frame from the first base. The donors were healthy, HIV-negative adults who had no recently reported acute infections or vaccinations. Only Caucasian adults living in Nashville, Tennessee, USA were represented among the donors. For unsorted samples, 100 million or so PBMCs were counted, and genomic DNA was extracted using the QIAamp DNA Blood Mini kit. Blood was collected by leukapheresis, and PBMCs were isolated by Ficoll-Histopaque density gradient centrifugation and then cryopreserved in liquid nitrogen vapor phase. TCR CDR3 regions were amplified from genomic DNA by multiplex PCR using the deep immunoSEQ assay. Extracted genomic DNA from each cell subset was distributed evenly across all wells of several immunoSEQ 96-well plates, and each plate was treated as a replicate. For unsorted PBMC, each replicate PCR was loaded with 300 ng genomic DNA, equivalent to roughly 33,000 T cell genomes. Unsorted PBMC genomic DNA was sequenced across ten immunoSEQ deep assay plates. Purified libraries were quantified with a Qubit 3.0 fluorometer, sized on a Bioanalyzer 2100, and re-quantified with the KAPA Library Quantification kit. Every immunoSEQ 96-well plate was sequenced on a separate single-read 150-cycle Illumina NextSeq 550 flow cell. Per the original workflow: Because only junctional sequences without quality scores were contained in the immunoSEQ output, filtering matching that applied to full-length reads could not be performed. Sequences were annotated with PyIR, a Python wrapper for IgBLAST v1.9, and V/J genes and CDR3 were assigned using IMGT germline references. Reads were removed for weak V/J assignments (E-value above 1e-6), missing CDR3, stop codons, out-of-frame junctions, or ambiguous translated residues. V3J clonotypes were defined as sequences sharing the same inferred V gene, J gene, and CDR3 amino acid sequence. Percentage overlap between repertoires was computed as shared unique clonotypes divided by the size of the smaller repertoire. Richness of each repertoire was evaluated using RTK rarefaction, the Chao1 estimator, and Recon v2.1 estimates of unobserved clonotypes. TCRdb re-hosts the immuneACCESS table, in-frame sequences only. Its copies lack some clones; in the studies checked, an unresolved V gene accounts for under half of them, and the cause for the rest is not known. The V and J calls and clone size come from that table; D and trimming were worked out from the DNA. The sample table records hundreds of thousands of clones; 79% of these occur just once. Roughly 13% of the sample lies in the top ten.

The source material was PBMCs. The rearrangement combines TRBV10-3 with TRBJ1-6; no D gene can be assigned with confidence. The TCR was taken from a woman in her thirties or forties in good health. Some clones in this sample may be carry-over from other donors' samples. The nucleotide sequence reads as follows: TGTGCCATCAGTGAGTCAGGGTGGGCCACAGCTTCACCCCTCCACTTT. The translation is CAISESGWATASPLHF.